These T cell receptor beta chains were read from a single sample in a study of T cell responses to AZD1222 COVID-19 vaccine. The data were produced by immunoSEQ multiplex PCR, yet TCRdb's version contains in-frame clones alone and is incomplete. The sample carries tens of thousands of clones, around 90% recorded once. The starting material was peripheral blood, obtained 28 days after the second AZD1222 dose. The origin of the receptors is an adult who received the AZD1222 COVID-19 vaccine. CDR3s include the opening cysteine and the closing phenylalanine or tryptophan. Each record gives: D gene, V gene, J gene, clone size, CDR3 protein, CDR3 DNA. The D gene is left open where the match is weak. Rows may omit the clone size; those that give it use once, few, many or a size class.

NA	TRBV19	TRBJ1-2	NA	CASSLGGSYGYTF	TGTGCCAGTAGTCTGGGAGGGAGCTATGGCTACACCTTC
NA	TRBV10-3	TRBJ2-2	few	CAISETGGDTGELFF	TGTGCCATCAGTGAGACAGGCGGCGACACCGGGGAGCTGTTTTTT
TRBD2	TRBV28	TRBJ2-1	NA	CASRSTSGGYEQFF	TGTGCCAGCCGATCGACTAGCGGGGGGTATGAGCAGTTCTTC
NA	TRBV19	TRBJ2-1	NA	CASSIVRLVGNEQFF	TGTGCCAGTAGTATCGTCCGGCTAGTGGGGAATGAGCAGTTCTTC
NA	TRBV27	TRBJ1-3	NA	CASSPGANGNTIYF	TGTGCCAGCAGCCCGGGGGCAAATGGAAACACCATATATTTT
TRBD2	TRBV15	TRBJ2-2	NA	CATSRGQGTSDGELFF	TGTGCCACCAGCAGAGGGCAAGGGACTAGCGACGGGGAGCTGTTTTTT
TRBD1	TRBV11-3	TRBJ2-1	NA	CASSPSRQGSRSYNEQFF	TGTGCCAGCAGCCCGAGCCGACAGGGAAGCAGATCCTACAATGAGCAGTTCTTC
NA	TRBV18	TRBJ1-2	NA	CASSPSTGNYGYTF	TGTGCCAGCTCACCGTCAACAGGGAACTATGGCTACACCTTC
TRBD1	TRBV7-8	TRBJ1-1	NA	CASTAGTGVTEAFF	TGTGCCAGCACCGCCGGAACAGGGGTCACTGAAGCTTTCTTT
TRBD1	TRBV7-8	TRBJ1-2	NA	CASSRRQGADYGYTF	TGTGCCAGCAGCAGAAGACAGGGGGCAGACTATGGCTACACCTTC
NA	TRBV30	TRBJ1-3	NA	CAWSVRFSGNTIYF	TGTGCCTGGAGTGTACGGTTCTCTGGAAACACCATATATTTT
NA	TRBV6-1	TRBJ1-6	NA	CASSEMLGGNSPLHF	TGTGCCAGCAGTGAAATGTTAGGAGGGAATTCACCCCTCCACTTT
NA	TRBV12-3/TRBV12-4	TRBJ2-2	NA	CASREQNTGELFF	TGTGCCAGCAGGGAACAGAACACCGGGGAGCTGTTTTTT
NA	TRBV7-9	TRBJ1-1	NA	CASSLVSGSPTEAFF	TGTGCCAGCAGCTTAGTGTCCGGAAGTCCCACTGAAGCTTTCTTT
NA	TRBV6-2/TRBV6-3	TRBJ1-2	NA	CASSYSGGYGYTF	TGTGCCAGCAGTTACTCCGGGGGGTATGGCTACACCTTC
TRBD1	TRBV6-6	TRBJ1-2	NA	CASSYSDRGGHGYTF	TGTGCCAGCAGTTACTCGGACAGGGGAGGGCATGGCTACACCTTC
NA	TRBV18	TRBJ1-1	NA	CASSPSRAGGTEAFF	TGTGCCAGCTCACCATCCAGGGCGGGGGGAACTGAAGCTTTCTTT
NA	TRBV11-2	TRBJ1-3	once	CASSLAGRNTIYF	TGTGCCAGCAGCTTAGCCGGTCGAAACACCATATATTTT
TRBD1	TRBV19	TRBJ1-5	NA	CASRQGVGYSNQPQHF	TGTGCCAGTAGGCAGGGGGTAGGATATAGCAATCAGCCCCAGCATTTT
TRBD1	TRBV5-1	TRBJ1-1	NA	CASSLDRANTEAFF	TGCGCCAGCAGCCTGGACAGGGCGAACACTGAAGCTTTCTTT
TRBD1	TRBV7-3	TRBJ1-1	NA	CASSPRGQAPRAAEAFF	TGTGCCAGCAGCCCGCGGGGACAGGCCCCAAGGGCCGCTGAAGCTTTCTTT
NA	TRBV11-2	TRBJ2-1	NA	CASSLDGRGPPYNEQFF	TGTGCCAGCAGCTTAGATGGCCGGGGGCCCCCGTACAATGAGCAGTTCTTC
TRBD2	TRBV30	TRBJ2-3	NA	CAWNPAGVGTDTQYF	TGTGCCTGGAACCCCGCGGGGGTTGGCACAGATACGCAGTATTTT
NA	TRBV2	TRBJ2-5	NA	CASSFQETQYF	TGTGCCAGCAGTTTCCAAGAGACCCAGTACTTC
TRBD1	TRBV6-2/TRBV6-3	TRBJ1-5	NA	CASSFGQENQPQHF	TGTGCCAGCAGTTTCGGACAGGAGAATCAGCCCCAGCATTTT
NA	TRBV7-2	TRBJ2-7	NA	CASSLVGRNSYEQYF	TGTGCCAGCAGCTTAGTCGGGAGAAACTCCTACGAGCAGTACTTC
NA	TRBV19	TRBJ1-5	NA	CASSSLWDQPQHF	TGTGCCAGTAGTTCACTCTGGGATCAGCCCCAGCATTTT
NA	TRBV28	TRBJ2-2	NA	CASSLLVTNTGELFF	TGTGCCAGCAGTTTATTAGTAACGAACACCGGGGAGCTGTTTTTT
TRBD1	TRBV11-2	TRBJ2-7	NA	CATSRGYEQYF	TGTGCCACAAGCAGGGGGTACGAGCAGTACTTC
NA	TRBV29-1	TRBJ2-2	once	CSAGWANTGELFF	TGCAGCGCCGGGTGGGCGAACACCGGGGAGCTGTTTTTT
TRBD1	TRBV5-6	TRBJ2-5	NA	CASSFPGGHHQETQYF	TGTGCCAGCAGCTTTCCAGGGGGCCACCACCAAGAGACCCAGTACTTC
TRBD2	TRBV18	TRBJ2-3	NA	CASSRTGTSGTDTQYF	TGTGCCAGCTCACGTACCGGGACTAGCGGCACAGATACGCAGTATTTT
TRBD1	TRBV11-2	TRBJ2-2	NA	CASSRIGQGGLFF	TGTGCCAGCAGCCGTATAGGACAGGGGGGGCTGTTTTTT
TRBD2	TRBV19	TRBJ2-1	NA	CASSTRLAGTTYNEQFF	TGTGCCAGTAGTACCCGACTAGCGGGGACGACCTACAATGAGCAGTTCTTC
NA	TRBV7-8	TRBJ2-7	NA	CASSLDRGGTYEQYF	TGTGCCAGCAGCTTAGACCGGGGCGGGACCTACGAGCAGTACTTC
TRBD1	TRBV20-1	TRBJ1-6	NA	CSASPGTGGGLAYSPLHF	TGCAGTGCTAGTCCCGGGACAGGGGGCGGACTGGCATATTCACCCCTCCACTTT
NA	TRBV20-1	TRBJ1-6	NA	CSASGSPLHF	TGCAGTGCTAGTGGTTCACCCCTCCACTTT
NA	TRBV19	TRBJ1-5	NA	CASSIVRNQPQHF	TGTGCCAGTAGTATAGTCCGCAATCAGCCCCAGCATTTT
NA	TRBV30	TRBJ1-3	NA	CAWMHSGNTIYF	TGTGCCTGGATGCACTCTGGAAACACCATATATTTT
NA	TRBV5-6	TRBJ1-2	NA	CASSLAGANYGYTF	TGTGCCAGCAGCTTGGCAGGGGCCAACTATGGCTACACCTTC
NA	TRBV12-5	TRBJ1-1	few	CASGLFPGMNTEAFF	TGTGCTAGTGGTTTGTTCCCAGGGATGAACACTGAAGCTTTCTTT